This T cell receptor (beta chain) was identified during a study of tumor-infiltrating lymphocytes in primary liver carcinoma. The overall study: The five patients, who were men and women, ranged in age from 30 to 69 years. Notes on the study in general: The overlap of tumor-adjacent and tumor-blood pairs was smaller than that of tumor region pairs. When set against blood, tumors had a significantly higher top-250-clone fraction (p = 0.039).

Alongside blood RNA obtained from unsorted whole blood, germline DNA was also extracted. The study enrolled treatment-naive patients with chronic HBV infection. Synthesis of TCR beta cDNA was carried out from 450 to 650 ng total RNA with a constant-region primer. Three-round nested multiplex PCR performed with slightly modified ARM-PCR produced the TCR beta libraries. The opening two PCR rounds, around 9 cycles each, paired TRBV1-TRBV30 forward primers with a C-beta reverse primer. TCRdb used MiXCR to reprocess the multiplex PCR reads, holding one entry per CDR3 protein. The sample carries around 330,000 distinct CDR3 sequences, around three fifths recorded once. Per the germline V gene, CDR1 is MDHEN and CDR2 is SYDVKM. The V and J ends lost 5 bases and 5 bases, in that order; junction bases with no gene match: 7. The CDR3 length is 14 residues. On this clonotype: The target antigen is unknown.

The sample was peripheral blood. This TCR was recovered from a woman aged 25 to 39 with primary liver carcinoma and hepatitis B virus infection. The chain is built from TRBV28 and TRBJ2-3, with 7 bases aligning to TRBD2. For the CDR3, the DNA is TGTGCCAGCAGTGTCGGGAGGAGATTAGATACGCAGTATTTT. The encoded protein is CASSVGRRLDTQYF.